The 8 T cell receptor beta chains below come from one sample, sequenced in a study of cytomegalovirus exposure and HLA in healthy donors. PCR used 60 Vbeta primers and 13 Jbeta primers. Generated by immunoSEQ multiplex PCR, the TCRdb table keeps only in-frame clones and is missing some. The profile shows 100,000 or so clones, roughly 13% of them singletons. The sample was PBMCs. Every receptor here comes from a man in his forties in good health and CMV-seropositive.

This rearrangement joins TRBV5-1 to TRBJ1-3; D may be TRBD1 (5 bases). V was clipped by 0 bases and J by 0 bases, with 10 bases between them. Germline CDR1 and CDR2: SGHRS and YFSETQ. This CDR3 is built from 16 residues. CDR3 in amino acids: CASSLDQGSSGNTIYF. DNA for the CDR3: TGCGCCAGCAGCTTGGACCAGGGAAGCTCTGGAAACACCATATATTTT.

Comments on this clone: In this CDR3 the conserved last residue, phenylalanine or tryptophan, is missing, so a read error is likely. It is unclear where the CDR3 begins or ends on the DNA, so no DNA is shown, and the CDR3 is as TCRdb lists it. The chain is built from TRBV11-2 and TRBJ1-2; whether TRBD1, the table's D call, matches the DNA was not checked. Germline values: CDR1 SGHAT, CDR2 FQNNGV. 15 amino acids form the CDR3, both terminal residues included. The CDR3 here is CASSLGGTPNYGYKV.

This clone was detected only a few times. V is TRBV5-4 and J is TRBJ1-4; TRBD1 matches at 8 bases. Germline CDR1 and CDR2: SGHNT and YYREEE (reference sequence). The CDR3 runs to 14 residues. Trimming took 4 bases from V and 7 from J; bases not matched to a gene: 6. CDR3: CASSNQGAGEKLFF. The CDR3 nucleotides read TGTGCCAGCAGCAACCAGGGGGCAGGTGAAAAACTGTTTTTT. Full variable domain (rest looked up from reference TRBV5-4 and TRBJ1-4): ETGVTQSPTHLIKTRGQQVTLRCSSQSGHNTVSWYQQALGQGPQFIFQYYREEENGRGNFPPRFSGLQFPNYSSELNVNALELDDSALYLCASSNQGAGEKLFFGSGTQLSVL.

This sequence joins TRBV7-6 and TRBJ2-1; maybe TRBD2 (6 bases). Germline assignment: CDR1 SGHVS and CDR2 FNYEAQ. The CDR3 extends over 15 amino acids. Between the trimmed V and J ends, which lost 3 bases and 0 bases, there was a span of 9 bases. CDR3 loop: CASSFGGNSYNEQFF. The CDR3 coding sequence is TGTGCCAGCAGCTTTGGCGGGAACTCCTACAATGAGCAGTTCTTC.

This clone has only a few counts. This sequence joins TRBV5-4 and TRBJ2-3; maybe TRBD2 (5 bases). Per the germline V gene, CDR1 is SGHNT and CDR2 is YYREEE (reference sequence). With 3 bases removed from V and 6 bases from J, the gap between germline ends came to 14 bases. CDR3 size: 14 residues. CDR3 bases: TGTGCCAGCAGCTCCGGACTTAGCAGGGATACGCAGTATTTT. Protein sequence: CASSSGLSRDTQYF. Full variable domain (outside the CDR3, taken from reference TRBV5-4 and TRBJ2-3): ETGVTQSPTHLIKTRGQQVTLRCSSQSGHNTVSWYQQALGQGPQFIFQYYREEENGRGNFPPRFSGLQFPNYSSELNVNALELDDSALYLCASSSGLSRDTQYFGPGTRLTVL.

The rearrangement links TRBV29-1 to TRBJ2-2; 11 nucleotides agree with TRBD1. This CDR3 comprises 14 residues. The germline CDR1 and CDR2 sequences are SQVTM and ANQGSEA. The V segment lost 2 bases and the J segment 7 bases; nucleotides outside the gene matches: 3. CDR3 nucleotide sequence: TGCAGCGTTGAAAAGGGACAGGGGGACGGGGAGCTGTTTTTT. This gives the protein CSVEKGQGDGELFF.

This clone was counted only a few times. The chain recombines TRBV7-9 with TRBJ2-5, with D possibly TRBD2 on 5 matching bases. The germline V and J ends were trimmed by 3 bases and 4 bases, with 9 bases remaining between them. The CDR3 contains 13 residues. Germline lookup yields CDR1 SEHNR and CDR2 FQNEAQ (reference sequence). CDR3: CASSFTAGETQYF. Here the CDR3 DNA reads TGTGCCAGCAGCTTTACGGCGGGAGAGACCCAGTACTTC. The full variable domain, with the rest looked up from reference TRBV7-9 and TRBJ2-5, is DTGVSQNPRHKITKRGQNVTFRCDPISEHNRLYWYRQTLGQGPEFLTYFQNEAQLEKSRLLSDRFSAERPKGSFSTLEIQRTEQGDSAMYLCASSFTAGETQYFGPGTRLLVL.

The rearrangement joins TRBV29-1 to TRBJ2-4, with a weak D call TRBD1 (6 bases). The CDR3 length is 15 residues. The V end was cut by 1 base, the J end by 7 bases, with 17 bases between. Germline assignment: CDR1 SQVTM and CDR2 ANQGSEA. CDR3 coding DNA: TGCAGCGTTGAAGTCTTGGTGGGGGCAGGGAACATTCAGTACTTC. Translated: CSVEVLVGAGNIQYF. The full variable domain, rest sourced from reference TRBV29-1 and TRBJ2-4, is SAVISQKPSRDICQRGTSLTIQCQVDSQVTMMFWYRQQPGQSLTLIATANQGSEATYESGFVIDKFPISRPNLTFSTLTVSNMSPEDSSIYLCSVEVLVGAGNIQYFGAGTRLSVL.